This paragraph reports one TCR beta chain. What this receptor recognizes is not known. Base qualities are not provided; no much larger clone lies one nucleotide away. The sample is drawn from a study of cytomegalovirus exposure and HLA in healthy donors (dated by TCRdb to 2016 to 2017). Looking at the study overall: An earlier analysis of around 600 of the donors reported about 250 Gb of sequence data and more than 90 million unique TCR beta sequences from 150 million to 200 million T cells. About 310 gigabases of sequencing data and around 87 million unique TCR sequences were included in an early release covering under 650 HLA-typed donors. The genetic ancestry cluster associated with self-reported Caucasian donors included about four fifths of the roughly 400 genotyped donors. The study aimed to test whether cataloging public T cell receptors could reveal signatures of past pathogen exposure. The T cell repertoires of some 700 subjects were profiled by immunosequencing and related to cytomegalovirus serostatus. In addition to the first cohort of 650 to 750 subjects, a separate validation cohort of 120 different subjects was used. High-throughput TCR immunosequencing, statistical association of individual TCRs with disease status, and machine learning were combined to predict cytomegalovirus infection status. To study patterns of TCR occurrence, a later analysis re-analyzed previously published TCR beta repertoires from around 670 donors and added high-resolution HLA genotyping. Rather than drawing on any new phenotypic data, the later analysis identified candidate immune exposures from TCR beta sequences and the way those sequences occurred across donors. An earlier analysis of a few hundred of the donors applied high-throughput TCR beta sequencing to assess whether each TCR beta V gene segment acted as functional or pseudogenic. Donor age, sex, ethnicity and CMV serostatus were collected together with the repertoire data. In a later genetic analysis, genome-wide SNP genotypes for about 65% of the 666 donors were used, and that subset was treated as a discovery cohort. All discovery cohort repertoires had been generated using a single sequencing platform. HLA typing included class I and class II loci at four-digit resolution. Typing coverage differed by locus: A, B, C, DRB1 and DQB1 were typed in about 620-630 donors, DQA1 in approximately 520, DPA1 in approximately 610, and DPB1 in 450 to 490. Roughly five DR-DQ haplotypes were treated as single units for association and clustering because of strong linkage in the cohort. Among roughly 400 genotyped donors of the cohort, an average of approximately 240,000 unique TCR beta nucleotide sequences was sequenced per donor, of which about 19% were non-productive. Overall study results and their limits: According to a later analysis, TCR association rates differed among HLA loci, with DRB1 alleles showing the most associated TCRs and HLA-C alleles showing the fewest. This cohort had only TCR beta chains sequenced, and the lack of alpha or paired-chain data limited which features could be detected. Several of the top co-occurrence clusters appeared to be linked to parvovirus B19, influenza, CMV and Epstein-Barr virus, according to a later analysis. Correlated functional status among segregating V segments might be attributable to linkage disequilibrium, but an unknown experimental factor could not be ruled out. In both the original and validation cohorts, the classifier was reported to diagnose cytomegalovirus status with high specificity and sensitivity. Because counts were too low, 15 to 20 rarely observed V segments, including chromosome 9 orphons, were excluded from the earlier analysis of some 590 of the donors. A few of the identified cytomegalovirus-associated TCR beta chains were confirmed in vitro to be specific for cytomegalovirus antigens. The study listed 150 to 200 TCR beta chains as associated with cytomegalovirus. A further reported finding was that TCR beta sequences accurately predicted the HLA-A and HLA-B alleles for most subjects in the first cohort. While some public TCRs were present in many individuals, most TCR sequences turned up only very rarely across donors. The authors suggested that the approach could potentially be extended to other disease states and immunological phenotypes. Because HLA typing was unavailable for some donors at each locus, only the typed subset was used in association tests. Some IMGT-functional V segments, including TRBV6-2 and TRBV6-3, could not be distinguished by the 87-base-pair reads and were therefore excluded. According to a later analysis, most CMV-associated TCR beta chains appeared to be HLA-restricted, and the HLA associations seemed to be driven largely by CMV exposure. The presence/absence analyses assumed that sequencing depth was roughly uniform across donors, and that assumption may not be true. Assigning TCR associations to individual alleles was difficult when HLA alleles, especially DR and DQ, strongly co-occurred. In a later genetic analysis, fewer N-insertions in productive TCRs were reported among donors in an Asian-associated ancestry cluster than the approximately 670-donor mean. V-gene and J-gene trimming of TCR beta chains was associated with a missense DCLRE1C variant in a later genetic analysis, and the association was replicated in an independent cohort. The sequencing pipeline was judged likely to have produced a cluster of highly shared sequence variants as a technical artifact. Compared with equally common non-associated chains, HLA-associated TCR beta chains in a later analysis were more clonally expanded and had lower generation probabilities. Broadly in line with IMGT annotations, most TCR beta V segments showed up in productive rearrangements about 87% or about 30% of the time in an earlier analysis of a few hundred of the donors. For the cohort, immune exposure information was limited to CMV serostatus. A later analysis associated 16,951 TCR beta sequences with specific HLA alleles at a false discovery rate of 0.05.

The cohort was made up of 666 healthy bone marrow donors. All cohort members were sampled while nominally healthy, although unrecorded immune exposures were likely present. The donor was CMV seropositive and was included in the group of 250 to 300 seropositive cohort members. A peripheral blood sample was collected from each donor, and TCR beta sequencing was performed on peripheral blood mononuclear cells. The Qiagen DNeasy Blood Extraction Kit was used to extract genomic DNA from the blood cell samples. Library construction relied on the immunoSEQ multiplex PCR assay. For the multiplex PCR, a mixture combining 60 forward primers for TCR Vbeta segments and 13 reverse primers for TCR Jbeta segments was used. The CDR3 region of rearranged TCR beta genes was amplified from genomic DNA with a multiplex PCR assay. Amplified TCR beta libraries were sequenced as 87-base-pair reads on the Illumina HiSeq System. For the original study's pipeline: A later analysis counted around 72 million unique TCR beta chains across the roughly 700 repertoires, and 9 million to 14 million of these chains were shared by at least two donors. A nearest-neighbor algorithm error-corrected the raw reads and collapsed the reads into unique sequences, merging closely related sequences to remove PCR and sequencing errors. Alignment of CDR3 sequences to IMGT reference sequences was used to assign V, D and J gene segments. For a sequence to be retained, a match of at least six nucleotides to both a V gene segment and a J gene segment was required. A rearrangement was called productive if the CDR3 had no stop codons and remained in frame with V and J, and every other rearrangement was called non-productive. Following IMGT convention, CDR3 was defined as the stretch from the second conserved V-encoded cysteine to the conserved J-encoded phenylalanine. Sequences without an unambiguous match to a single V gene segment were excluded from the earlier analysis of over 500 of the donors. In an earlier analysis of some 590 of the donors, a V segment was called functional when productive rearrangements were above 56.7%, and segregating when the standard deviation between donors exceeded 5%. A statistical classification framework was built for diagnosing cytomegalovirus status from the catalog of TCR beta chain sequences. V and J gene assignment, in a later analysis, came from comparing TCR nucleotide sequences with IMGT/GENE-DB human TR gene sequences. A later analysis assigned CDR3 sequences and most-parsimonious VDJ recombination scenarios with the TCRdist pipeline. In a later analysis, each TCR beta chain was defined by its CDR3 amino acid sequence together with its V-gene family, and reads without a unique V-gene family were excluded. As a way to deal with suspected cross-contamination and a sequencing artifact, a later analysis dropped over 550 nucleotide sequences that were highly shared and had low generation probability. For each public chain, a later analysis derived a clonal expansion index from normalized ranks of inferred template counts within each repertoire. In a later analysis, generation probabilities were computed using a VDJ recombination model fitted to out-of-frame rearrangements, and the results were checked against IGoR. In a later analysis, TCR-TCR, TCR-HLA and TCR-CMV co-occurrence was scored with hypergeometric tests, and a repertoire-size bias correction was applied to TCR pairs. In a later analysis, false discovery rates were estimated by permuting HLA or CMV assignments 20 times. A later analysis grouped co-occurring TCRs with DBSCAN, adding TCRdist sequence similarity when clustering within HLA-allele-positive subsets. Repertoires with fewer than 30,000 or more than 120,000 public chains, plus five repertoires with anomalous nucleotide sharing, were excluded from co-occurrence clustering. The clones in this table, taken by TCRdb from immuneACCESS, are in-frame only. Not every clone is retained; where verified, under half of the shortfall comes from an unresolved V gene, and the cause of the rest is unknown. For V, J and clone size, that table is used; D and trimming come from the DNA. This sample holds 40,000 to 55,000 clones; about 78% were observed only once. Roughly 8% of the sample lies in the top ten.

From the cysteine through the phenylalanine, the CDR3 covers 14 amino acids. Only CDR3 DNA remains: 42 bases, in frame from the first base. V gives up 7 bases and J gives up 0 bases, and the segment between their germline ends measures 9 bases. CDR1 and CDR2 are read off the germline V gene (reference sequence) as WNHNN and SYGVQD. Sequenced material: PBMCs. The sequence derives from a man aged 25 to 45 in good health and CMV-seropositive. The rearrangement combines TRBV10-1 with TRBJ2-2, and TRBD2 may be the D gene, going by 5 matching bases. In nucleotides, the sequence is TGCGCCAGCACCCCCGGGACGAACACCGGGGAGCTGTTTTTT. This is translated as CASTPGTNTGELFF.